This T cell receptor (beta chain) was identified during a study of T cells in women clearing cervical HPV infection (dated by TCRdb to the late 2010s). Some background on the complete study: The cases were roughly 25 women with histologically confirmed HPV16-related CIN3 or worse, and 2 of these cases were invasive cancers. Blood from cases was drawn at the visit where the lesion was first identified, while blood from controls was drawn once the infection was no longer detected. Cases were matched to controls by age within five years and by the year the sample was collected. Among cases, blood sampling occurred a median of roughly 150 days after lesion detection, with an interquartile range of roughly 90 to 200 days. The controls were 25 or so women whose single incident HPV16 infection cleared within 12 months with no development of precancer or cancer. Median age was roughly 33 years in cases versus about 38 in controls, and baseline characteristics did not differ significantly. The parent cohort enrolled around 9,800 women aged 18 or older in Guanacaste, Costa Rica, during about 1992 to 1995 and followed them for 6 to 7 years. As quality controls, five blinded duplicates were added to each group, bringing the total to approximately 60 samples made up of roughly 50 participants and about ten replicates. Since HLA typing was available for only a few women, HLA type could not be ruled out as a confounder. An exploratory proof-of-principle case-control study, nested within the Guanacaste HPV Natural History Study in Costa Rica, was conducted to compare TCR repertoires across cervical HPV16 outcomes.

TCR beta CDR3 regions were amplified by multiplex PCR from an average of roughly 1,200 ng genomic DNA per sample using the immunoSEQ assay. The assay corrected primer bias using a complete synthetic TCR repertoire to establish an amplification baseline. Amplicons were sequenced on the Illumina platform. The published analysis was carried out like this. Sequences were error-corrected by clustering with frequency ratios and a modified nearest-neighbor algorithm, then analyzed in the immunoSEQ Analyzer with IMGT gene definitions. TCR richness and evenness were averaged over 20 rarefaction repeats at each rarefaction depth, excluding samples with fewer sequences than the depth. Relative abundances of V, D and J genes were compared between groups using Wilcoxon rank sum tests, with FDR correction applied. In the blinded duplicates, the intraclass correlation was around 96% for TCR richness and averaged about 80% across 60 to 70 gene segments. Held by TCRdb, this immuneACCESS table contains in-frame sequences only and omits some clones. Under half of the omission traces to an unresolved V gene where checked; the cause of the rest is unknown. D and trimming come from the DNA, and the V and J calls and clone size come from that table. The sample table gives 30,000 or so clones. The ten top clones hold nearly 7% of the sample.

Trimming removed 5 bases from V and 0 bases from J; the gene matches leave 4 bases unexplained. CDR3 length: 17 amino acids, cysteine to phenylalanine. Part of the CDR3 DNA is given, 42 bases translated from base 1. Based on the germline V gene, the CDR1 and CDR2 sequences are SGHTA and FQGTGA. Points the paper makes about the study in general: CIN3+ cases had significantly higher TCR repertoire richness than controls across sequencing depths, but evenness did not differ between the groups. Because the number of T cells in each sample was unknown, differences in richness could reflect differing T-cell content rather than repertoire biology. Because of the cross-sectional design, the study could not determine whether the associations came before infection or resulted from infection, and neither effector/memory subsets nor HPV-specific T cells were isolated. Cases had lower TRBV6-7 relative abundance than controls (about 0.1% versus 0.15%; Bonferroni P = 0.0008). Cases were distinguished from controls with an estimated AUC of roughly 0.81 by random forest classifiers combining richness and V gene abundances.

Every participant had a single incident cervical HPV16 infection, and women with prevalent HPV16 infections were excluded. Cervical HPV DNA was detected with MY09/MY11 PCR, and genotyping was done with dot-blot hybridization. About 15 mL of heparinized blood were centrifuged, and the buffy coat was split into aliquots, frozen at -30 degrees C, and then kept at -80 degrees C. Genomic DNA was extracted from buffy coat specimens using QIAGEN kits. With respect to this clone: The target of this receptor is not known. The observed sequence ends 3 residues before the CDR3 terminus, with the missing tail filled in from the germline J gene.

The specimen was blood buffy coat. This receptor was identified in a woman between 18 and 70 years old with a cervical HPV16 infection that either progressed to CIN3+ or cleared (not recorded which). The chain joins TRBV7-3 to TRBJ2-1, with 13 junctional bases fitting TRBD2. CDR3 DNA, as far as it was read: TGTGCCAGCAGCCCGGGACTAGCGGGGAGCTCCTACAATGAG. Translated, it gives CASSPGLAGSSYNE. The entire CDR3 is CASSPGLAGSSYNEQFF.